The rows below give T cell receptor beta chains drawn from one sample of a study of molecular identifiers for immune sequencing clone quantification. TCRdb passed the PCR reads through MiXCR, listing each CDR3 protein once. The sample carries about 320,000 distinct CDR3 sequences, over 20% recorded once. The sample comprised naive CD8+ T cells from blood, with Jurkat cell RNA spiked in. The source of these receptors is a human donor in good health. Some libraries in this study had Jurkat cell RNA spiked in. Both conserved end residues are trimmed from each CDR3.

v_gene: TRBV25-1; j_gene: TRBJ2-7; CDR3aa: ASSEGGFEQY
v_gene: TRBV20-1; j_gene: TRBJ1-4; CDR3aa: SASPGMGEKLF
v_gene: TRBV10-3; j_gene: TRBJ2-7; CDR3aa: AISGSSSYEQY
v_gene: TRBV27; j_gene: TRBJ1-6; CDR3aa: ASRLTGTNSPLH
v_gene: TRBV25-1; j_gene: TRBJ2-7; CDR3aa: ASMNSGSTYEQY
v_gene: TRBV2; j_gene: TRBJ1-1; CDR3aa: ASSEATGMNTEAF
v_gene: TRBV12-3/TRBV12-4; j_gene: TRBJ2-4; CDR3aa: ASGDRALAKNIQY
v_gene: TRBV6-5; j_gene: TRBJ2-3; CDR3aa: ASRPGPSDTQY
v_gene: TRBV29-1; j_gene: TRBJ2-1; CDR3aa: SVTSRETGQF
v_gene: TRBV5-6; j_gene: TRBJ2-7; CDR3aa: ASSRGLAGYEQY
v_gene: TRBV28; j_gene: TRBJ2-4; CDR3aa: ASSSLVEGSLAKNIQY
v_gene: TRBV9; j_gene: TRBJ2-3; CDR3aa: ATTASGRVGDTQY
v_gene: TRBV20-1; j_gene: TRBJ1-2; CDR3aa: SASGVREPANYGYT
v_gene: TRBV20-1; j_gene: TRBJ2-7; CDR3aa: SASLLGQHYEQY
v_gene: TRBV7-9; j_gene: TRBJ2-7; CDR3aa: ASSSAFYEQY
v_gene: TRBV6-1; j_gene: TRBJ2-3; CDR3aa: ASSEFLAGTDTQY
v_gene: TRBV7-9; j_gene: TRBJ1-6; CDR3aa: ASSPRDVELYNSPLH
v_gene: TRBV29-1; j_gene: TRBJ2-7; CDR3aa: SVRTGEDYEQY
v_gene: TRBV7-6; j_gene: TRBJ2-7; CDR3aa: ASSLYGTGSYEQY
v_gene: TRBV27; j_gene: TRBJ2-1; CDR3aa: ASSLIPPSGRSSYNEQF
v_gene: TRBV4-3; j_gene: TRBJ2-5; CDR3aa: ASSQDLADRETQY
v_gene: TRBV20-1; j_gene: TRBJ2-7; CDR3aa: SARGSASGTTYEQY
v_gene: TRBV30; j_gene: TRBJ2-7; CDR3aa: AWSPVSYEQY
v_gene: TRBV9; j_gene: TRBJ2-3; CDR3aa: ASSVATTGQDTQY
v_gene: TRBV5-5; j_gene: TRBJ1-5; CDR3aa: ASSFFSGTNQPQH
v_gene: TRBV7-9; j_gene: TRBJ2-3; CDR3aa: ASNGLADTDTQY
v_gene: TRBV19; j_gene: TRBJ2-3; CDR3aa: ASCIVGGVSTDTQY
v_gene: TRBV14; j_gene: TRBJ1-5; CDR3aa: ASSQPHTEGNQPQH
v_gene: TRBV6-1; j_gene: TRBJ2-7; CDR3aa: ASRYRDSSYEQY
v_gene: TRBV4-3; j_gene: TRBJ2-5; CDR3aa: ASSQDRYLAGEETQY
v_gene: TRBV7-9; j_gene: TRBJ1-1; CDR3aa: ASSALDRNTEAF
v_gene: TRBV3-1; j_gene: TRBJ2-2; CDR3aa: ASSQGDPINTGELF
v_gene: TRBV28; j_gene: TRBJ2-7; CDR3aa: ASIKPGRPYEQY
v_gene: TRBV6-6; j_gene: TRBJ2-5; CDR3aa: ASSYPDRASLQETQY
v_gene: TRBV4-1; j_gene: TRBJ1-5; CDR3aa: ASSQDRFVGQPQH
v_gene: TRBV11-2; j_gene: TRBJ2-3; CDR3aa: AGHPLAAKDTQY
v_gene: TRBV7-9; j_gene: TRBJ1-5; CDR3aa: ASSLATGGGFQPQH
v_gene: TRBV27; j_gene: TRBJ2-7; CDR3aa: ASSLRGRAYEQY
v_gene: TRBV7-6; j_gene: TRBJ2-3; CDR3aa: ASSSSPQGSDTQY
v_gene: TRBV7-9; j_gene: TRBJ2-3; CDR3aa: ASSLGARSTDTQY
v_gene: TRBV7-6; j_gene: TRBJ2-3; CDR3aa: ASSRTGGYVADTQY
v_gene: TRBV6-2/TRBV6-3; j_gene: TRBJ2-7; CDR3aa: ASSYWTGNYERY
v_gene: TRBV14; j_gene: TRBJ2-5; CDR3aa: ASSQGVPLRDQETQY
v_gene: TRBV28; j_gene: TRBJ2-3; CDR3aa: ASSTLVPSGAGVTQY
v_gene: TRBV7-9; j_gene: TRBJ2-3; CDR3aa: ASSFSGDTDTQY
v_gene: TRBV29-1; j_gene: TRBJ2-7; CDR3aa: SVEGPGQGGNEQY
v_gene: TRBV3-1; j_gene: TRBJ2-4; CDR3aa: ASSQSEGIAKNIQY
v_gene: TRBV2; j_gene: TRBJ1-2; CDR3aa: ASSEASTGQSYGYT
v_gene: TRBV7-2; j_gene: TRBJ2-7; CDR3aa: ASSFIGPAAYEQY
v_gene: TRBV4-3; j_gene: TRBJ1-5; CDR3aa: ASSQDREGQPQH
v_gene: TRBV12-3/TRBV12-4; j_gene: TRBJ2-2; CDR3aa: ASSQASGRLDTGELF
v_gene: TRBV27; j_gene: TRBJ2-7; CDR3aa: ANNGIQDRAVEQY
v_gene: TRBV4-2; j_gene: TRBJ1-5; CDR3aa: ASSLGQGVSQPQH
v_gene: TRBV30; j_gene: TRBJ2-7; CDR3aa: AWSAYTGGPTYEQY